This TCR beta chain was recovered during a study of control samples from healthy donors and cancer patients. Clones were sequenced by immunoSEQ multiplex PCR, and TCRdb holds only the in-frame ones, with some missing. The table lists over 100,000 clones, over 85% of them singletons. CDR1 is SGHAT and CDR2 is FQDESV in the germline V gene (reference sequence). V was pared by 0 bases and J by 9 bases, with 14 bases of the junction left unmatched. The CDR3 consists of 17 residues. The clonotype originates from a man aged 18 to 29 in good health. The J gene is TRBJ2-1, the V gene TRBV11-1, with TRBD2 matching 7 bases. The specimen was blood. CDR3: CASSLARGLAGEGEQFF. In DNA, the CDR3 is TGTGCCAGCAGCTTAGCGCGGGGGTTGGCGGGGGAGGGTGAGCAGTTCTTC.